These T cell receptor beta chains were read from a single sample in a study of blood T cell repertoires in COVID-19. Produced via immunoSEQ multiplex PCR; TCRdb's table is partial and in-frame only. The table includes roughly 81,000 clones, about 83% detected once. Sequenced material: peripheral blood. The receptor source for this set is a woman between 65 and 79 years old with acute or convalescent COVID-19. CDR3s include the opening cysteine and the closing phenylalanine or tryptophan. D genes are given only for firm matches. Where a row states a size, it is once, few, many or the class of an expanded clone; other rows omit it.

CDR3 DNA: TGCAGTCCCACGGTGAACACTGAAGCTTTCTTT; CDR3 protein: CSPTVNTEAFF; clone size: -; D gene: -; V gene: TRBV20-1; J gene: TRBJ1-1
CDR3 DNA: TGTGCCAGCAGCCACAGGGACGGAGGCTATGGCTACACCTTC; CDR3 protein: CASSHRDGGYGYTF; clone size: -; D gene: -; V gene: TRBV5-5; J gene: TRBJ1-2
CDR3 DNA: TGCGCCAGCAGCCCACGACAGGGTGGTAACTATGGCTACACCTTC; CDR3 protein: CASSPRQGGNYGYTF; clone size: -; D gene: TRBD1; V gene: TRBV4-1; J gene: TRBJ1-2
CDR3 DNA: TGTGCCAGTTATGAACAGGGGGCGCGGGACGAGCAGTACTTC; CDR3 protein: CASYEQGARDEQYF; clone size: -; D gene: TRBD1; V gene: TRBV6-5; J gene: TRBJ2-7
CDR3 DNA: TGTGCCAGCAGCCTTGCCCGACAGGGGGACTATGGCTACACCTTC; CDR3 protein: CASSLARQGDYGYTF; clone size: few; D gene: TRBD1; V gene: TRBV7-9; J gene: TRBJ1-2
CDR3 DNA: TGTGCCAGCTCCGAGCGGGACTCCTACAATGAGCAGTTCTTC; CDR3 protein: CASSERDSYNEQFF; clone size: -; D gene: TRBD2; V gene: TRBV18; J gene: TRBJ2-1
CDR3 DNA: TGTGCCAGCAGCGCGCCGGGCAGGGGGGCTGAAAAACTGTTTTTT; CDR3 protein: CASSAPGRGAEKLFF; clone size: -; D gene: TRBD1; V gene: TRBV5-4; J gene: TRBJ1-4
CDR3 DNA: TGTGCCAGCAGCGAGTTCACAGGGAAAATTGAAGCTTTCTTT; CDR3 protein: CASSEFTGKIEAFF; clone size: few; D gene: -; V gene: TRBV2; J gene: TRBJ1-1
CDR3 DNA: TGCGCCAGCAGTACAGGACAGTTGAACACTGAAGCTTTCTTT; CDR3 protein: CASSTGQLNTEAFF; clone size: -; D gene: -; V gene: TRBV5-1; J gene: TRBJ1-1
CDR3 DNA: TGTGCCAGCAGCCACCGTGGGGGCGACCAGCCCCAGCATTTT; CDR3 protein: CASSHRGGDQPQHF; clone size: -; D gene: -; V gene: TRBV3-1/TRBV3-2; J gene: TRBJ1-5
CDR3 DNA: TGCGCCAGCAGGCCCTCGTTTAGCTCCTACGAGCAGTACTTC; CDR3 protein: CASRPSFSSYEQYF; clone size: -; D gene: -; V gene: TRBV5-1; J gene: TRBJ2-7
CDR3 DNA: TGTGCCAGCAGCCAAGATCTAGAGACAGGAAAGCAATTT; CDR3 protein: CASSQDLETGKQF; clone size: -; D gene: -; V gene: TRBV14; J gene: TRBJ1-4
CDR3 DNA: TGTGCCACCAGCACGACAGCCTCCTACGAGCAGTACTTC; CDR3 protein: CATSTTASYEQYF; clone size: -; D gene: -; V gene: TRBV10-3; J gene: TRBJ2-7
CDR3 DNA: TGTGCCAGCAGCTTAACGCAGGGCACTGAAGCTTTCTTT; CDR3 protein: CASSLTQGTEAFF; clone size: -; D gene: -; V gene: TRBV7-3; J gene: TRBJ1-1
CDR3 DNA: TGTGCCAGCAGGTATCCAGGGGTTGAAGCTTTCTTT; CDR3 protein: CASRYPGVEAFF; clone size: once; D gene: -; V gene: TRBV6-6; J gene: TRBJ1-1
CDR3 DNA: TGTGCCAGCAGCCAAGGAAGAAGATCACTTGGCACTGAAGCTTTCTTT; CDR3 protein: CASSQGRRSLGTEAFF; clone size: -; D gene: -; V gene: TRBV3-1/TRBV3-2; J gene: TRBJ1-1
CDR3 DNA: TGTGCCAGCAGCTTAGGCCAGGGGACGGAAAAACTGTTTTTT; CDR3 protein: CASSLGQGTEKLFF; clone size: -; D gene: -; V gene: TRBV7-9; J gene: TRBJ1-4
CDR3 DNA: TGTGCCAGCTCACCGACAGGGGGTAGCACTGAAGCTTTCTTT; CDR3 protein: CASSPTGGSTEAFF; clone size: -; D gene: TRBD1; V gene: TRBV18; J gene: TRBJ1-1
CDR3 DNA: TGTGCCAGCAGCGTAGAGGACATAACCTCCTCTAGCTACAATGAGCAGTTCTTC; CDR3 protein: CASSVEDITSSSYNEQFF; clone size: -; D gene: -; V gene: TRBV9; J gene: TRBJ2-1
CDR3 DNA: TGTGCCAGCAGCGGACTAGCGGGGAACGGTGAGCAGTTCTTC; CDR3 protein: CASSGLAGNGEQFF; clone size: once; D gene: TRBD2; V gene: TRBV5-6; J gene: TRBJ2-1
CDR3 DNA: TGCGCCAGCAGCCAAGATGGGGGGTTAGGCAATCAGCCCCAGCATTTT; CDR3 protein: CASSQDGGLGNQPQHF; clone size: few; D gene: -; V gene: TRBV4-1; J gene: TRBJ1-5
CDR3 DNA: TGTGCCAGCACCATGGACAGGCCAAACACCATATATTTT; CDR3 protein: CASTMDRPNTIYF; clone size: -; D gene: TRBD1; V gene: TRBV6-5; J gene: TRBJ1-3
CDR3 DNA: TGTGCCAGCAGCTTCCCGGGTACAGAGACCCAGTACTTC; CDR3 protein: CASSFPGTETQYF; clone size: -; D gene: -; V gene: TRBV11-3; J gene: TRBJ2-5
CDR3 DNA: TGTGCCAGCAGTTACTCTTCACAGGGGGCGAGGGAGCAGTACTTC; CDR3 protein: CASSYSSQGAREQYF; clone size: -; D gene: TRBD1; V gene: TRBV6-5; J gene: TRBJ2-7
CDR3 DNA: TGTGCCAGCTCACCTGGACAGGGTGGGTACAATGAGCAGTTCTTC; CDR3 protein: CASSPGQGGYNEQFF; clone size: -; D gene: TRBD1; V gene: TRBV18; J gene: TRBJ2-1
CDR3 DNA: TGCGCCAGCAGTGCAGGGGGCACTGAAGCTTTCTTT; CDR3 protein: CASSAGGTEAFF; clone size: -; D gene: TRBD1; V gene: TRBV10-1; J gene: TRBJ1-1
CDR3 DNA: TGTGCCACTCGACAGGCCTGGTTCACAGATACGCAGTATTTT; CDR3 protein: CATRQAWFTDTQYF; clone size: once; D gene: -; V gene: TRBV6-4; J gene: TRBJ2-3
CDR3 DNA: TGCGCCAGCAGCTTCGGGACAGCTTACAATGAGCAGTTCTTC; CDR3 protein: CASSFGTAYNEQFF; clone size: -; D gene: TRBD1; V gene: TRBV5-1; J gene: TRBJ2-1
CDR3 DNA: TGTGCCAGCAGCACGGGACTAGCGGGGGAAGAGACCCAGTACTTC; CDR3 protein: CASSTGLAGEETQYF; clone size: -; D gene: TRBD2; V gene: TRBV5-8; J gene: TRBJ2-5
CDR3 DNA: TGTGCCAGCAGCTTGAGCTATGAAGCTTTCTTT; CDR3 protein: CASSLSYEAFF; clone size: -; D gene: -; V gene: TRBV7-9; J gene: TRBJ1-1
CDR3 DNA: TGTGCCAGCAGCCCCTGGGCCCAAGAGACCCAGTACTTC; CDR3 protein: CASSPWAQETQYF; clone size: -; D gene: -; V gene: TRBV5-8; J gene: TRBJ2-5
CDR3 DNA: TGTGCCTCGCACGGGGGGTTCGTTGGCTACACCTTC; CDR3 protein: CASHGGFVGYTF; clone size: -; D gene: -; V gene: TRBV30; J gene: TRBJ1-2
CDR3 DNA: TGTGCCAGTAGTATGGGCGGGGGCACAGATACGCAGTATTTT; CDR3 protein: CASSMGGGTDTQYF; clone size: -; D gene: -; V gene: TRBV19; J gene: TRBJ2-3
CDR3 DNA: TGTGCCAGCAGTGAAGACAGGGGCATGAACACTGAAGCTTTCTTT; CDR3 protein: CASSEDRGMNTEAFF; clone size: -; D gene: TRBD1; V gene: TRBV2; J gene: TRBJ1-1
CDR3 DNA: TGTGCCAGCAGTGAAGGCAGGGAAGGGGATCAGCCCCAGCATTTT; CDR3 protein: CASSEGREGDQPQHF; clone size: once; D gene: -; V gene: TRBV2; J gene: TRBJ1-5
CDR3 DNA: TGTGCCAGCAGCCCGGCCAGGGGGCCCTACAATGAGCAGTTCTTC; CDR3 protein: CASSPARGPYNEQFF; clone size: few; D gene: TRBD1; V gene: TRBV5-5; J gene: TRBJ2-1
CDR3 DNA: TGCGCCAGCAGCTTGACAGGGCCAACTAATGAAAAACTGTTTTTT; CDR3 protein: CASSLTGPTNEKLFF; clone size: once; D gene: -; V gene: TRBV5-1; J gene: TRBJ1-4
CDR3 DNA: TGTGCCAGCAGTGAGCAACCATTACAGGGGGTCGGGCATTTT; CDR3 protein: CASSEQPLQGVGHF; clone size: -; D gene: TRBD1; V gene: TRBV2; J gene: TRBJ1-5
CDR3 DNA: TGTGCCAGCAGCTGGGGACAGGGTAACAATGAGCAGTTCTTC; CDR3 protein: CASSWGQGNNEQFF; clone size: -; D gene: TRBD1; V gene: TRBV7-9; J gene: TRBJ2-1
CDR3 DNA: TGTGCCAGCAGTTACCGTAAAAATCCGACAAGGGAGTGGTTCTTC; CDR3 protein: CASSYRKNPTREWFF; clone size: -; D gene: -; V gene: TRBV6-5; J gene: TRBJ2-1
CDR3 DNA: TGTGCCAGCAGGGCCACCAGGACAGCTAACTATGGCTACACCTTC; CDR3 protein: CASRATRTANYGYTF; clone size: -; D gene: -; V gene: TRBV27; J gene: TRBJ1-2
CDR3 DNA: TGCAGCGCCCTGACACCACTGAACACTGAAGCTTTCTTT; CDR3 protein: CSALTPLNTEAFF; clone size: -; D gene: -; V gene: TRBV29-1; J gene: TRBJ1-1
CDR3 DNA: TGTGCCAGCAGTACCCATAAGACAGACTATGGCTACACCTTC; CDR3 protein: CASSTHKTDYGYTF; clone size: -; D gene: -; V gene: TRBV28; J gene: TRBJ1-2
CDR3 DNA: TGTGCCAGCAGGCCGGGAGGGTTGAGCAATCAGCCCCAGCATTTT; CDR3 protein: CASRPGGLSNQPQHF; clone size: -; D gene: -; V gene: TRBV28; J gene: TRBJ1-5
CDR3 DNA: TGTGCCAGTAAGGGCCAGGGGACCTCCTATAGCAATCAGCCCCAGCATTTT; CDR3 protein: CASKGQGTSYSNQPQHF; clone size: -; D gene: -; V gene: TRBV19; J gene: TRBJ1-5
CDR3 DNA: TGTGCCAGCAGCTCAACACCTGGACAGGAGCAGTACTTC; CDR3 protein: CASSSTPGQEQYF; clone size: -; D gene: -; V gene: TRBV7-3; J gene: TRBJ2-7
CDR3 DNA: TGTGCCAGCAGCTCAGGGGGCCGCGAGCAGTACTTC; CDR3 protein: CASSSGGREQYF; clone size: -; D gene: TRBD1; V gene: TRBV5-6; J gene: TRBJ2-7